Listed below are T cell receptor beta chains from one sample, sequenced in a study of blood T cell repertoires in COVID-19. The assay was immunoSEQ multiplex PCR, and TCRdb's table has in-frame clones only and misses some. The data show 140,000 to 150,000 clones, roughly 88% seen once. Sample: peripheral blood. All receptors derive from a man between 65 and 80 years old with acute or convalescent COVID-19. Each CDR3 is given with its conserved first and last residue. D genes are given only for firm matches. Not every row has a clone size; where given, it reads once, few, many or a size class.

d_gene	v_gene	j_gene	abundance	CDR3nt	CDR3aa
-	TRBV15	TRBJ2-2	-	TGTGCCACCAGCAGAGTCTCCGGGACAACTGGGGGCGGGGAGCTGTTTTTT	CATSRVSGTTGGGELFF
TRBD1	TRBV3-1/TRBV3-2	TRBJ1-1	once	TGTGCCAGCAGCCCGGGACAGGGGCGTCTCGGGGACACTGAAGCTTTCTTT	CASSPGQGRLGDTEAFF
TRBD1	TRBV5-1	TRBJ1-1	-	TGCGCCAGCAGCTTTACAGGGGGTTGGGGCATGAACACTGAAGCTTTCTTT	CASSFTGGWGMNTEAFF
TRBD1	TRBV3-1/TRBV3-2	TRBJ1-6	once	TGTGCCAGCAGCCAAGAAACCGGGACAGGGTACTCACCCCTCCACTTT	CASSQETGTGYSPLHF
-	TRBV7-9	TRBJ1-3	-	TGTGCCAGCAGCTATACAGGAGTCTCTGGAAACACCATATATTTT	CASSYTGVSGNTIYF
-	TRBV7-2	TRBJ1-6	-	TGTGCCAGCAGCTTAAACGGTCGCGGTTCACCCCTCCACTTT	CASSLNGRGSPLHF
TRBD1	TRBV30	TRBJ1-1	-	TGTGCCTCTGACAGGGGGGCCTTGAACACTGAAGCTTTCTTT	CASDRGALNTEAFF
-	TRBV7-9	TRBJ2-5	-	TGTGCCAGCAGCTTAACCGGAGTAGAAGAGACCCAGTACTTC	CASSLTGVEETQYF
-	TRBV5-1	TRBJ2-3	-	TGCGCCAGCAGCTTGACCCCAGATAACACAGATACGCAGTATTTT	CASSLTPDNTDTQYF
TRBD1	TRBV28	TRBJ2-7	once	TGTGCCAGCAGTTTACCGATGCAGGGGGTTAGGTCCTACGAGCAGTACTTC	CASSLPMQGVRSYEQYF
TRBD2	TRBV5-1	TRBJ2-7	-	TGCGCCAGCAGCTTGACTAGCGGGAACTCCTACGAGCAGTACTTC	CASSLTSGNSYEQYF
TRBD1	TRBV5-4	TRBJ2-1	once	TGTGCCAGCAGCCCTCGCCAGGGGGCCTACAATGAGCAGTTCTTC	CASSPRQGAYNEQFF
-	TRBV18	TRBJ2-6	once	TGTGCCAGCTCACCGATGACAGGTGTTATCTCTGGGGCCAACGTCCTGACTTTC	CASSPMTGVISGANVLTF
-	TRBV5-1	TRBJ2-1	-	TGCGCCAGCAGCTTGGAACCGACTCCGAATGAGCAGTTCTTC	CASSLEPTPNEQFF
TRBD1	TRBV28	TRBJ1-5	-	TGTGCCAGCAGATCCGGGACAGGGGGACTCTATAGCAATCAGCCCCAGCATTTT	CASRSGTGGLYSNQPQHF
-	TRBV30	TRBJ1-2	-	TGTGCCTGGGGGGTAGCAAACTATGGCTACACCTTC	CAWGVANYGYTF
TRBD2	TRBV7-8	TRBJ2-3	-	TGTGCCAGCAGCCCCAAGGCGGGGGGCCCCACAGATACGCAGTATTTT	CASSPKAGGPTDTQYF
TRBD1	TRBV11-2	TRBJ1-2	-	TGTGCCAGCAGCCGACAGGGATGGTGGGGCTACACCTTC	CASSRQGWWGYTF
TRBD1	TRBV28	TRBJ2-7	-	TGTGCCAGCAGCGGACAGGGCTACGAGCAGTACTTC	CASSGQGYEQYF
TRBD1	TRBV3-1/TRBV3-2	TRBJ1-1	-	TGTGCCAGCAGCCAGAACAGGGGGCTTGGAACTGAAGCTTTCTTT	CASSQNRGLGTEAFF
TRBD1	TRBV20-1	TRBJ1-2	once	TGCAGTGCTAGTAAGACAGGGGGCCTTGGCTACACCTTC	CSASKTGGLGYTF
TRBD2	TRBV10-3	TRBJ2-3	-	TGTGCCACTAGAGGGCAGGGACTAGCGGGATCAGATACGCAGTATTTT	CATRGQGLAGSDTQYF
TRBD1	TRBV29-1	TRBJ1-2	-	TGCAGCACCCGGGGACAGGGGACCTATGGCTACACCTTC	CSTRGQGTYGYTF
-	TRBV19	TRBJ1-2	-	TGTGCCAGTAGACCAACCGCGGGAAATTATGGCTACACCTTC	CASRPTAGNYGYTF
TRBD2	TRBV6-6	TRBJ2-7	-	TGTGCCAGCATTGGGAGGGAGCGGGGATCTTACGAGCAGTACTTC	CASIGRERGSYEQYF
-	TRBV29-1	TRBJ1-2	-	TGCAGCGTACGACTGACAGTTAACTATGGCTACACCTTC	CSVRLTVNYGYTF
-	TRBV14	TRBJ2-7	-	TGTGCCAGCAGCCAATACTTCTACAGGAGCTCCTACGAGCAGTACTTC	CASSQYFYRSSYEQYF
TRBD1	TRBV11-2	TRBJ1-6	once	TGTGCCAGCAGCTTAGCTGAGGACAGGTATAATTCACCCCTCCACTTT	CASSLAEDRYNSPLHF
TRBD1	TRBV11-2	TRBJ2-2	-	TGTGCCAGCAGCCGGGACAGTAAATCGAACACCGGGGAGCTGTTTTTT	CASSRDSKSNTGELFF
-	TRBV5-1	TRBJ1-1	-	TGCGCCAGCATCCCCCAGACAGGAAACACTGAAGCTTTCTTT	CASIPQTGNTEAFF
-	TRBV5-5	TRBJ1-2	-	TGTGCCAGCAGCTTGGAGGCGGGGACGGGGGGCTACACCTTC	CASSLEAGTGGYTF
TRBD1	TRBV10-3	TRBJ2-3	-	TGTGCCATCAGACCGGGACAGGGTTCAGATACGCAGTATTTT	CAIRPGQGSDTQYF
-	TRBV2	TRBJ1-1	-	TGTGCCAGCAGTTTCACTAAGTCCGGTGAAGCTTTCTTT	CASSFTKSGEAFF
TRBD1	TRBV7-3	TRBJ2-3	-	TGTGCCAGCAGCTCCGGGACAGGGGCAGATACGCAGTATTTT	CASSSGTGADTQYF
TRBD1	TRBV4-1	TRBJ1-5	-	TGCGCCAGCAGCCAGGCTGGACAGGCGTGGGGTTCTCAGCCCCAGCATTTT	CASSQAGQAWGSQPQHF
-	TRBV7-6	TRBJ2-7	-	TGTGCCAGCAGCCAGAGTACAGACTACGAGCAGTACTTC	CASSQSTDYEQYF
-	TRBV5-1	TRBJ1-1	-	TGCGCCAGCAGCTTGGGTTCGGGTTGGAACACTGAAGCTTTCTTT	CASSLGSGWNTEAFF
TRBD2	TRBV6-2/TRBV6-3	TRBJ2-5	once	TGTGCCAGCAGTCTAGCGGGAGTCGGGCAAGAGACCCAGTACTTC	CASSLAGVGQETQYF
TRBD1	TRBV7-9	TRBJ1-4	-	TGTGCCAGCAGCTTGTCAGGGGGAGGTGAAAAACTGTTTTTT	CASSLSGGGEKLFF
TRBD1	TRBV5-1	TRBJ1-6	-	TGCGCCAGCAGCCCCGGACAGGGCGAGAATTCACCCCTCCACTTT	CASSPGQGENSPLHF
-	TRBV10-3	TRBJ1-1	-	TGTGCCATCAGTGAGATAGAGAACACTGAAGCTTTCTTT	CAISEIENTEAFF
-	TRBV5-4	TRBJ2-2	-	TGTGCCAGCAGCTTGGACTACACCGGGGAGCTGTTTTTT	CASSLDYTGELFF
TRBD1	TRBV6-5	TRBJ1-5	-	TGTGCCAGCAGACGCACCGGGACAGGGAATCAGCCCCAGCATTTT	CASRRTGTGNQPQHF
TRBD2	TRBV6-1	TRBJ2-5	-	TGTGCCAGCAGTGAACCGGGACTAGCGGGGGCTTGGTACCAAGAGACCCAGTACTTC	CASSEPGLAGAWYQETQYF